This entry describes one TCR beta chain. This sample was included in a study of cytomegalovirus exposure and HLA in healthy donors. This PCR relied on a set of 60 Vbeta primers and 13 Jbeta primers. Sequencing was performed with immunoSEQ multiplex PCR; in TCRdb, only in-frame clones are kept and a portion is missing. The sample yields 150,000 to 200,000 clones, about 85% seen once. This sequence originates from a man younger than 35 in good health and CMV-seropositive. Source material: PBMCs.

CDR3 sequence reads: CAWSGRKGLGPQHF. For the CDR3, the DNA is TGTGCCTGGAGTGGACGGAAGGGGCTTGGGCCCCAGCATTTT. The chain has TRBV30 and TRBJ1-5; perhaps TRBD1 as D (5 bases). The CDR3 runs to 14 residues. Germline V gene sequence: CDR1 GTSNPN, CDR2 SVGIG (reference sequence). Trimming took off 1 base at V and 9 bases at J, with 16 bases between the two ends.